This T cell receptor beta chain is drawn from a study of naive and memory T cell subsets. General study findings and limits: TCR counts from RNA may reflect activation-linked expression changes. Naive and memory subsets had different power law exponents for TCR abundance. Diversity fell and Gini index rose from naive through CM, EM, EMRA.

This clonotype was recorded at least ten times. No antigen is known for it. Both TRBC1 and TRBC2 were covered by a beta constant-region primer of two equimolar oligonucleotides. Nested alpha and beta constant-region primers with the SP2 primer drove four PCR rounds on ligated cDNA. TCRdb independently ran MiXCR on the UMI-ligation and nested PCR reads; one entry per CDR3 protein. Of over 8,500 distinct CDR3 sequences listed, less than 7% are singletons. Sequenced sample: CD4+ TEMRA cells from blood. The subset is: effector memory re-expressing CD45RA, CD45RA+ CD27-. The clonotype was recovered from a human donor in good health.

This CDR3 is CASSLGTRNTIYF. The CDR3 nucleotides are TGTGCCAGCAGCTTAGGGACTCGCAACACCATATATTTT. The chain employs TRBV7-9 and TRBJ1-3; D is unresolved. The CDR3 is made up of 13 amino acids. V dropped 1 base and J dropped 7 bases, with 8 bases sitting between them. Germline CDR1 and CDR2: SEHNR and FQNEAQ (reference sequence).